This TCR beta chain was identified during a study of PD-L1 blockade in urothelial cancer. Study overall: Median T cell yield from blood was 120,000 to 150,000.

The time point here: pretreatment peripheral blood. PCRs each included synthetic TCR analog templates spiked in. TCRdb keeps only in-frame clones here, not all; method: immunoSEQ multiplex PCR. The sample includes about 43,000 clones, over 75% of them seen just once. Germline V gene data show CDR1 as SGDLS and CDR2 as YYNGEE. The CDR3 runs 15 residues. Trimming took off 3 bases at V and 0 bases at J, with 13 bases between the two ends. The rearrangement joins TRBV9 to TRBJ2-7; D perhaps matches TRBD1 (5 bases). This TCR was sampled from a man between 60 and 75 years old with urothelial cancer. The specimen comprised PBMCs, sampled around atezolizumab (anti-PD-L1) treatment. The DNA for the CDR3 is TGTGCCAGCAGCGAAAGTGACAGTCTCTCCTACGAGCAGTACTTC. Protein sequence: CASSESDSLSYEQYF.